The 16 T cell receptor beta chains below come from one sample, sequenced in a study of blood T cell repertoires in COVID-19. Using immunoSEQ multiplex PCR, the repertoire was profiled, and TCRdb retains in-frame clones only, with some absent. This table has fewer than 150,000 clones, approximately 87% appearing once. Sequenced sample: peripheral blood. Source of these receptors: a woman aged 55-70 years with acute or convalescent COVID-19.

The chain employs TRBV6-5 and TRBJ1-5; D gene unclear. The CDR3 runs to 13 residues. Looked up from germline, CDR1 is MNHEY and CDR2 is SVGAGI. V was pared by 0 bases and J by 8 bases, with 8 bases between. CDR3 sequence reads: CASSYSSEEPQHF. CDR3 sequence (DNA): TGTGCCAGCAGTTACTCGTCTGAGGAGCCCCAGCATTTT.

The genes are TRBV9 and TRBJ2-3; 8 bases line up with TRBD2. With 6 bases clipped from V and 6 bases from J, the junction kept 6 bases outside the gene matches. CDR1 is SGDLS and CDR2 is YYNGEE in the germline V gene. The CDR3 loop spans 13 amino acids. Written as DNA, the CDR3 is TGTGCCAGCAAGCGGGAGTTCGGGGATACGCAGTATTTT. This translates into CASKREFGDTQYF.

The chain couples TRBV4-1 to TRBJ1-1; D may be TRBD1 (6 bases). The length of the CDR3 is 17 residues. Germline V gives CDR1 MGHRA, CDR2 YSYEKL. The germline V and J ends were trimmed by 0 bases and 5 bases, with 19 bases remaining between them. The CDR3 spells CASSQDEKTGPNTEAFF. The CDR3 DNA follows: TGCGCCAGCAGCCAAGATGAAAAAACAGGGCCTAATACTGAAGCTTTCTTT.

V and J are TRBV30 and TRBJ2-2; a weak D match, TRBD2 (6 bases). The CDR3 is made up of 14 amino acids. The V end was cut by 7 bases, the J end by 7 bases, with 19 bases between. Germline-derived CDR1 and CDR2 are GTSNPN and SVGIG (reference sequence). The CDR3 sequence is CAYRIGLKIGELFF. The CDR3, as DNA: TGTGCCTACCGTATAGGACTAAAGATCGGGGAGCTGTTTTTT.

V and J are TRBV21-1 and TRBJ2-1; TRBD2, the table's D call, lacks a check against the DNA. TRBV21-1 is a pseudogene segment. The CDR3 sequence is 15 residues long. CDR3 bases: TGTGCCGGGAAACCGTCGGGGGGGTCCTACAATGAGCAGTTCTTC. Translated: CAGKPSGGSYNEQFF.

The rearrangement uses TRBV7-3 and TRBJ2-2; no clear D gene. This CDR3 spans 14 amino acids. Trimming left V 2 bases short and J 5 bases short, with 9 bases between. CDR1 and CDR2 (germline): SGHTA, FQGTGA. The CDR3 bases are TGTGCCAGCAGCTTAGCCGAGAGGACCGGGGAGCTGTTTTTT. Protein: CASSLAERTGELFF.

The rearrangement links TRBV25-1 to TRBJ1-1; D is undetermined. This CDR3 has 12 residues. Between the trimmed V and J ends, which lost 5 bases and 6 bases, there was a span of 10 bases. Germline V gene data show CDR1 as MGHDK and CDR2 as SYGVNS. The chain's CDR3 is CASSSQAAEAFF. CDR3 DNA sequence: TGTGCCAGCAGTAGTCAAGCGGCTGAAGCTTTCTTT.

This chain uses TRBV2 with TRBJ2-1; TRBD2 matches 15 bases. With 6 bases clipped from V and 4 bases from J, the junction kept 1 base outside the gene matches. Germline CDR1 SNHLY, CDR2 FYNNEI. The CDR3 is 15 residues long. The DNA of the CDR3 is TGTGCCAGCAGCGGACTAGCGGGAGGGTACAATGAGCAGTTCTTC. As protein: CASSGLAGGYNEQFF.

In its sample, this clone was seen once. The rearrangement links TRBV6-1 to TRBJ2-7, with D tentatively TRBD2 (6 bases). The V gene's germline CDR1 is MNHNS and CDR2 SASEGT. This CDR3 is built from 14 residues. V lost 0 bases and J lost 3, with 9 bases in between. The CDR3 is CASSEAGGDYEQYV. For the CDR3, the DNA is TGTGCCAGCAGTGAAGCCGGAGGGGACTACGAGCAGTACGTC.

The chain uses TRBV28 and TRBJ1-1; 8 bases are shared with TRBD1. Trimming at V came to 5 bases and at J to 3 bases, leaving 8 bases not matched to a gene. This CDR3 region has 15 residues. Germline V gene lookup returns CDR1 MDHEN and CDR2 SYDVKM. CDR3 sequence (DNA): TGTGCCAGCAGTCGCAACCCAGGGGGCCACACTGAAGCTTTCTTT. Its translation is CASSRNPGGHTEAFF. Together with reference TRBV28 and TRBJ1-1, the CDR3 gives the full variable domain: DVKVTQSSRYLVKRTGEKVFLECVQDMDHENMFWYRQDPGLGLRLIYFSYDVKMKEKGDIPEGYSVSREKKERFSLILESASTNQTSMYLCASSRNPGGHTEAFFGQGTRLTVV.

The V gene is TRBV4-1, the J gene TRBJ2-7; 8 bases agree with TRBD2. The germline CDR1 and CDR2 sequences are MGHRA and YSYEKL. The ends lost 1 base at V and 6 bases at J; junction bases unmatched: 14. The CDR3 is 17 residues long. CDR3 in DNA: TGCGCCAGCAGCCAAGTCCAGGAGACGGGAGGGCCGTCCGAGCAGTACTTC. Translation gives CASSQVQETGGPSEQYF.

The chain is built from TRBV2 and TRBJ1-5, with 8 bases lining up with TRBD1. After removal of 3 bases from V and 9 bases from J, the junction contained 7 bases not matched to a gene. This CDR3 region has 14 residues. Germline CDR1 is SNHLY and CDR2 is FYNNEI. The CDR3 region is CASSESGGVGPQHF. CDR3 in DNA: TGTGCCAGCAGTGAGTCAGGGGGCGTAGGGCCCCAGCATTTT. Using reference TRBV2 and TRBJ1-5 for the parts outside the CDR3, the full variable domain is EPEVTQTPSHQVTQMGQEVILRCVPISNHLYFYWYRQILGQKVEFLVSFYNNEISEKSEIFDDQFSVERPDGSNFTLKIRSTKLEDSAMYFCASSESGGVGPQHFGDGTRLSIL.

V and J are TRBV7-3 and TRBJ1-1; D call uncertain. Trimming stripped 5 bases from V and 4 bases from J, with 11 bases between. CDR1 is SGHTA and CDR2 is FQGTGA in the germline V gene. The CDR3 runs 13 residues. CDR3 coding DNA: TGTGCCAGCAGCGCGGAGGTGTTCACTGAAGCTTTCTTT. Translating it yields CASSAEVFTEAFF.

The genes are TRBV29-1 and TRBJ2-1; a possible D gene is TRBD2 (5 bases). Germline V gene sequence: CDR1 SQVTM, CDR2 ANQGSEA. There are 15 residues in the CDR3. V was shortened by 6 bases and J by 5 bases, with 20 bases between the two germline ends. The CDR3 loop reads CSVDLFSKADNEQFF. CDR3 coding DNA: TGCAGCGTGGACTTGTTCTCCAAAGCAGACAATGAGCAGTTCTTC.

The chain links TRBV6-5 to TRBJ2-7; D might be TRBD1 (5 bases). The V gene lost 5 bases and the J gene lost 4 bases, with 15 bases spanning the gap. The CDR3 is 14 residues long. Germline CDR1 and CDR2: MNHEY and SVGAGI. CDR3 in amino acids: CASSTDTRTYEQYF. The CDR3 region has the DNA TGTGCCAGCAGTACGGACACGCGTACTTACGAGCAGTACTTC.

This clone was seen only a few times. J is TRBJ1-5 and V is TRBV10-3; D not certain. Trimming shortened V by 0 bases and J by 4 bases, and 13 bases separated the two germline ends. This CDR3 has 16 amino acids. CDR1 ENHRY and CDR2 SYGVKD come from the germline V gene. CDR3 DNA sequence: TGTGCCATCAGTGAGTCGAATTGGGCAGCTAATCAGCCCCAGCATTTT. This encodes CAISESNWAANQPQHF.